This T cell receptor beta chain was identified in a study of blood T cell repertoires in COVID-19. TCRdb keeps only in-frame clones here, not all; method: immunoSEQ multiplex PCR. The sample gives some 83,000 clones, 82% of which show up once; just over 20% is in the top ten. Germline V gives CDR1 MNHEY, CDR2 SVGAGI. The length of the CDR3 is 11 residues. Trimming removed 8 bases at V and 7 bases at J, with 9 bases between. This clone was detected only a few times. V usage is TRBV6-5 and J usage is TRBJ1-5; D is unresolved. Sample: peripheral blood. The sequence came from a human donor in a cohort sampled during active COVID-19. The CDR3 spells CASGVEQPQHF. CDR3 coding DNA: TGTGCCAGCGGAGTCGAGCAGCCCCAGCATTTT.